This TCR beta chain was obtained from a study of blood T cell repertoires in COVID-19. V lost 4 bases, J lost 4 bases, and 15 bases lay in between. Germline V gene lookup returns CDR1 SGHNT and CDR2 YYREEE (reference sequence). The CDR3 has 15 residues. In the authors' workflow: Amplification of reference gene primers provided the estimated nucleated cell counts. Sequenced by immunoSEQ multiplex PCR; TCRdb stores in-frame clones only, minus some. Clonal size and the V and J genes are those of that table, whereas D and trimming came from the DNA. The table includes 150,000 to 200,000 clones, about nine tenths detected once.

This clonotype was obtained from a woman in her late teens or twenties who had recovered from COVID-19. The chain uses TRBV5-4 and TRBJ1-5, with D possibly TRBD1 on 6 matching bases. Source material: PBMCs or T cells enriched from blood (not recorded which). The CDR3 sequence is CASSRFGTTNQPQHF. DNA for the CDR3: TGTGCCAGCAGCCGATTCGGGACAACGAATCAGCCCCAGCATTTT.